This T cell receptor beta chain was documented in a study of shared clonotypes between healthy human individuals. The V and J ends lost 6 bases and 5 bases respectively, with 16 bases between them. The germline gives CDR1 MNHEY, CDR2 SVGAGI. The CDR3 extends over 14 amino acids. Some clones are missing from TCRdb's copy, which holds only in-frame ones; the method was immunoSEQ multiplex PCR. The table shows about a million clones, with about three quarters occurring only once. This clone was recorded many times. The same CDR3 can be traced to other DNA sequences in this sample. The rearrangement uses TRBV6-5 and TRBJ2-5; no firm D call. The TCR originated in a man aged 18-30 years in good health. Input material: memory CD4+ T cells sorted from blood. Regarding subset: CD45RA-negative fraction. The CDR3 spells CASSPRGPGETQYF. CDR3 coding DNA: TGTGCCAGCAGCCCTCGCGGACCCGGCGAGACCCAGTACTTC.